This passage covers 25 T cell receptor beta chains from one sample sequenced in a study of cytomegalovirus exposure and HLA in healthy donors. PCR used 60 Vbeta primers and 13 Jbeta primers. The repertoire was sequenced with immunoSEQ multiplex PCR; TCRdb's copy has only in-frame clones and lacks some. The repertoire consists of roughly 82,000 clones, with over 60% occurring once and the leading ten covering over 8.5%. The source material was PBMCs. The receptor set was obtained from a middle-aged woman in good health and CMV-seropositive.

J is TRBJ2-2 and V is TRBV7-6; 9 nucleotides line up with TRBD2. Trimming removed 2 bases from V and 2 bases from J; junction bases left unmatched: 12. Germline lookup yields CDR1 SGHVS and CDR2 FNYEAQ. The CDR3 is 19 amino acids. The CDR3 DNA reads as TGTGCCAGCAGCTTAAAGCGGGACGGCGGGGGGGCCAACACCGGGGAGCTGTTTTTT. Translated, it gives CASSLKRDGGGANTGELFF.

V and J are TRBV6-5 and TRBJ2-1; 12 nucleotides match TRBD2. From germline, CDR1 is MNHEY and CDR2 SVGAGI. The CDR3 covers 15 residues. V trimming: 5 bases; J trimming: 7 bases; junction bases outside the gene matches: 6. CDR3 sequence (DNA): TGTGCCAGCAGTCCCGGGACTAGCGGGCATAATGAGCAGTTCTTC. This codes for CASSPGTSGHNEQFF.

The V call is TRBV5-1, the J call TRBJ2-5, with D hard to call. Looked up from germline, CDR1 is SGHRS and CDR2 is YFSETQ. V was pared by 4 bases and J by 1 base, with 11 bases between. The CDR3 is made up of 14 amino acids. DNA of the CDR3: TGCGCCAGCAGCGGCACCAGGTTCCAAGAGACCCAGTACTTC. Its translation: CASSGTRFQETQYF.

V is TRBV19 and J is TRBJ2-1, with D tentatively TRBD1 (5 bases). CDR3 length equals 13 residues. Germline V lookup: CDR1 LNHDA, CDR2 SQIVND (reference sequence). Trimming cost V 4 bases and J 6 bases, with 10 bases left between them. The CDR3 loop is CASSSQGPNEQFF. Written as DNA, the CDR3 is TGTGCCAGTAGTAGCCAGGGTCCCAATGAGCAGTTCTTC.

This clone was found once. The CDR3 DNA follows: TGTGCCAGCAGCTTGGTTGGGACAGTCGCCCGTGAGCAGTACTTC. Its translation: CASSLVGTVAREQYF. The rearrangement joins TRBV5-8 to TRBJ2-7; 7 positions agree with TRBD1. This CDR3 is 15 amino acids long. V shed 0 bases and J 7 bases; nucleotides not matched to a gene: 10. Germline loops: CDR1 SGHTS, CDR2 YDEGEE.

The gene calls are TRBV2 and TRBJ1-6; 9 bases map to TRBD1. With V trimmed by 8 bases and J by 6 bases, 8 bases remained unmatched. Germline CDR1 and CDR2: SNHLY and FYNNEI. The CDR3 loop spans 15 amino acids. The CDR3 DNA reads TGTGCCAGCGCGGGACAGGGTTCGCTTAATTCACCCCTCCACTTT. It encodes CASAGQGSLNSPLHF. The full variable domain, completed using reference TRBV2 and TRBJ1-6, is EPEVTQTPSHQVTQMGQEVILRCVPISNHLYFYWYRQILGQKVEFLVSFYNNEISEKSEIFDDQFSVERPDGSNFTLKIRSTKLEDSAMYFCASAGQGSLNSPLHFGNGTRLTVT.

In this sample, this clone turned up a few times. In nucleotides, the CDR3 is TGCAGCGTTGGGGAGTTTCGGGGCACTGAAGCTTTCTTT. It specifies CSVGEFRGTEAFF. V is TRBV29-1 and J is TRBJ1-1; D is unresolved. Trimming removed 4 bases at V and 4 bases at J, with 13 bases between. This CDR3 comprises 13 residues. Germline lookup yields CDR1 SQVTM and CDR2 ANQGSEA.

The rearrangement joins TRBV4-3 to TRBJ1-6; D unclear. V was shortened by 4 bases and J by 6 bases, with 16 bases between the two germline ends. The CDR3 has 16 residues. Per the germline V gene, CDR1 is LGHNA and CDR2 is YSLEER. The CDR3 reads CASSPLGGVGNSPLHF. CDR3 sequence (DNA): TGCGCCAGCAGCCCATTAGGAGGCGTAGGTAATTCACCCCTCCACTTT.

The chain combines TRBV27 with TRBJ2-1, with D possibly matching TRBD2 (5 bases). The CDR3 totals 11 residues. Germline V gene lookup returns CDR1 MNHEY and CDR2 SMNVEV (reference sequence). V lost 5 bases and J lost 7, with 6 bases in between. DNA of the CDR3: TGTGCCAGCAGTAAGCGGAATGAGCAGTTCTTC. Residues: CASSKRNEQFF.

The rearrangement uses TRBV6-5 and TRBJ2-1; possible D gene TRBD2, 5 bases. With 5 bases removed from V and 7 bases from J, the gap between germline ends came to 18 bases. Germline-derived CDR1 and CDR2 are MNHEY and SVGAGI. The CDR3 runs to 15 residues. The DNA of the CDR3 is TGTGCCAGCAGTCCCACCTTGCTAGGACTTAATGAGCAGTTCTTC. Translating gives CASSPTLLGLNEQFF.

The gene calls are TRBV6-1 and TRBJ2-7, with TRBD1 matching 7 bases. V shed 6 bases and J 6 bases; nucleotides not matched to a gene: 5. The CDR3 totals 12 residues. Germline CDR1 and CDR2: MNHNS and SASEGT. The CDR3, as DNA: TGTGCCAGCAGGGAGACAGGGAGCGAGCAGTACTTC. Translated: CASRETGSEQYF.

This clone appeared a single time. The rearrangement links TRBV4-3 to TRBJ2-5, with no clear D. The CDR3 spans 15 residues. Germline V CDR1 and CDR2: LGHNA, YSLEER. The V gene lost 0 bases and the J gene lost 0 bases, with 8 bases spanning the gap. CDR3 residues: CASSQEKRYQETQYF. In DNA, the CDR3 is TGCGCCAGCAGCCAAGAAAAGAGGTACCAAGAGACCCAGTACTTC.

The V gene is TRBV7-9, the J gene TRBJ1-1; tentative D call: TRBD1 (5 bases). CDR1 SEHNR and CDR2 FQNEAQ come from the germline V gene (reference sequence). The CDR3 totals 13 residues. Trimming cost V 3 bases and J 6 bases, with 11 bases left between them. CDR3 loop: CASSFYPQAEAFF. In DNA, the CDR3 is TGTGCCAGCAGCTTCTACCCACAGGCTGAAGCTTTCTTT.

The J gene is TRBJ2-7, the V gene TRBV28; D is unclear. V was trimmed by 3 bases and J by 2 bases, leaving 8 bases between them. CDR1 MDHEN and CDR2 SYDVKM come from the germline V gene. CDR3 length: 13 amino acids. The CDR3 sequence: CASSFQQAYEQYF. In DNA, the CDR3 is TGTGCCAGCAGTTTTCAGCAGGCCTACGAGCAGTACTTC. Full variable domain (remainder filled in from reference TRBV28 and TRBJ2-7): DVKVTQSSRYLVKRTGEKVFLECVQDMDHENMFWYRQDPGLGLRLIYFSYDVKMKEKGDIPEGYSVSREKKERFSLILESASTNQTSMYLCASSFQQAYEQYFGPGTRLTVT.

This chain links TRBV9 with TRBJ1-6; D not resolved. CDR3 size: 13 residues. V shed 0 bases and J shed 9 bases, with 7 bases lying between them. Looked up from germline, CDR1 is SGDLS and CDR2 is YYNGEE. CDR3 DNA: TGTGCCAGCAGCGTAGCTGCGGGTTCACCCCTCCACTTT. This sequence encodes CASSVAAGSPLHF.

The chain links TRBV6-5 to TRBJ1-3, with D unresolved. V was cut by 2 bases and J by 4 bases, with 12 bases left in between. The germline CDR1 and CDR2 sequences are MNHEY and SVGAGI. This CDR3 region has 15 residues. CDR3 bases: TGTGCCAGCAGTTACCCGCCCTACCCGGGAAACACCATATATTTT. Translating gives CASSYPPYPGNTIYF.

This chain connects TRBV30 to TRBJ2-4; weak D call: TRBD1 (5 bases). CDR1 and CDR2 from the germline V gene are GTSNPN and SVGIG (reference sequence). Trimming cost V 5 bases and J 7 bases, with 9 bases left between them. The CDR3 totals 11 residues. CDR3 nucleotide sequence: TGTGCCTGGGGTTCAGGGAACATTCAGTACTTC. This translates into CAWGSGNIQYF.

The chain recombines TRBV27 with TRBJ2-7; TRBD1 aligns across 11 bases. From germline, CDR1 is MNHEY and CDR2 SMNVEV (reference sequence). CDR3 size: 17 residues. V gave up 2 bases and J gave up 8 bases; unmatched junction bases: 14. CDR3 nucleotides: TGTGCCAGCAGTTTAGGCGGACAGGGGGCAAAAATGGGCAAGCAGTACTTC. This translates into CASSLGGQGAKMGKQYF.

V is TRBV5-4 and J is TRBJ2-7; 11 bases are a match to TRBD2. This CDR3 is 13 amino acids long. Germline CDR1 is SGHNT and CDR2 is YYREEE (reference sequence). Unmatched junction bases numbered 1, after V lost 6 bases and J lost 2 bases. The CDR3 DNA reads as TGTGCCAGCAAACTAGCGGGGGCCTACGAGCAGTACTTC. This codes for CASKLAGAYEQYF.

V usage is TRBV5-4 and J usage is TRBJ2-1; 11 bases line up with TRBD2. The junction had 4 bases not matched to a gene; V was cut back by 6 bases and J by 5 bases. Per the germline V gene, CDR1 is SGHNT and CDR2 is YYREEE (reference sequence). This CDR3 has 14 residues. The CDR3 loop is CASTGTSGDNEQFF. The CDR3 DNA reads as TGTGCCAGCACCGGGACTAGCGGTGACAATGAGCAGTTCTTC.

On this clone: One end of the junction fails to match germline, which may point to a read error. The chain has TRBV30 and TRBJ1-1; unclear D gene. Germline V gene lookup returns CDR1 GTSNPN and CDR2 SVGIG (reference sequence). The CDR3 totals 12 residues. CDR3: CAWMEAITLTLF. In nucleotides, the CDR3 is TGTGCCTGGATGGAGGCCATCACCCTCACTCTCTTT. Using reference TRBV30 and TRBJ1-1 for the parts outside the CDR3, the full variable domain is SQTIHQWPATLVQPVGSPLSLECTVEGTSNPNLYWYRQAAGRGLQLLFYSVGIGQISSEVPQNLSASRPQDRQFILSSKKLLLSDSGFYLCAWMEAITLTLFGQGTRLTVV.

This clone has just a few counts. This chain uses TRBV6-9 with TRBJ2-2, with a possible D match to TRBD2 (6 bases). Trimming removed 4 bases from V and 0 bases from J, with 9 bases in between. CDR3 size: 15 residues. Germline CDR1 is MNHGY and CDR2 is SVAAGI. The CDR3 DNA reads as TGTGCCAGCAGTTCCCGGGAGACGAACACCGGGGAGCTGTTTTTT. This gives the protein CASSSRETNTGELFF.

This clone came up once. V is TRBV6-1 and J is TRBJ1-4; TRBD1 is a possible D gene (6 bases). Germline V lookup: CDR1 MNHNS, CDR2 SASEGT. The CDR3 covers 15 residues. V lost 1 base to trimming and J lost 5 bases, with 11 bases between them. The CDR3 sequence: CASSEVGQRNEKLFF. CDR3 coding DNA: TGTGCCAGCAGTGAAGTGGGACAACGGAATGAAAAACTGTTTTTT.

V gene TRBV7-2 combines with J gene TRBJ2-5; 11 bases align to TRBD1. The germline V gene encodes CDR1 SGHTA and CDR2 FQGNSA. The trim removed 5 bases at V and 2 bases at J, leaving 1 base unmatched. The CDR3 has 14 residues. The CDR3 here is CASSRDRGQETQYF. In DNA form, the CDR3 reads TGTGCCAGCAGCCGGGACAGGGGGCAAGAGACCCAGTACTTC.

The chain carries TRBV7-4 and TRBJ2-5, with D tentatively TRBD1 (6 bases). V dropped 4 bases and J dropped 4 bases, with 19 bases sitting between them. The germline V gene encodes CDR1 SGHVT and CDR2 SQSDAQ. The CDR3 sequence is 16 residues long. The chain's CDR3 is CASSSTPFGTLETQYF. The DNA for the CDR3 is TGTGCCAGCAGCTCCACCCCCTTCGGGACATTAGAGACCCAGTACTTC.